These T cell receptor beta chains were read from a single sample in a study of blood T cell repertoires in COVID-19. Some clones are missing from TCRdb's copy, which holds only in-frame ones; the method was immunoSEQ multiplex PCR. The sample lists 150,000 to 180,000 clones, 75% to 90% occurring once. Material for sequencing was peripheral blood. The source of these receptors is a woman between 35 and 50 years old with acute or convalescent COVID-19. CDR3s include the opening cysteine and the closing phenylalanine or tryptophan. D genes are given only for firm matches. Part of the rows lack a size; the others show once, few, many or a class for expanded clones.

D | J | V | size | DNA | CDR3
TRBD1 | TRBJ1-5 | TRBV18 | - | TGTGCCAGCTCACCCCGGGACAGGGAAGATCAGCCCCAGCATTTT | CASSPRDREDQPQHF
TRBD1 | TRBJ2-7 | TRBV6-4 | - | TGTGCCAGCAGTGACTCGTCGGGCAGGGGGCCGGAAGAGCAGTACTTC | CASSDSSGRGPEEQYF
- | TRBJ1-1 | TRBV7-2 | - | TGTGCCAGCAGCTTCACCCCGCGGACTGAAGCTTTCTTT | CASSFTPRTEAFF
TRBD2 | TRBJ2-7 | TRBV6-5 | - | TGTGCCAGCAGTTCCGGACTAGCGGGAGGTGAGCAGTACTTC | CASSSGLAGGEQYF
- | TRBJ1-1 | TRBV5-1 | - | TGCGCCAGCAGCTTGAGAACCCAGGGGACTGAAGCTTTCTTT | CASSLRTQGTEAFF
TRBD2 | TRBJ2-3 | TRBV7-9 | - | TGTGCCAGCAGCTCCCGGACTAGCGGGGGCACAGATACGCAGTATTTT | CASSSRTSGGTDTQYF
TRBD1 | TRBJ2-7 | TRBV6-2/TRBV6-3 | - | TGTGCCAGCAGTTACTCGAGAGGGACAGCGTACGAGCAGTACTTC | CASSYSRGTAYEQYF
- | TRBJ1-1 | TRBV9 | - | TGTGCCAGCAGCGCGGGTTTGGTTTACACTGAAGCTTTCTTT | CASSAGLVYTEAFF
TRBD1 | TRBJ1-1 | TRBV30 | - | TGTGCCTGGGGACCCAAGGGACAGGGGGCCGCTGAAGCTTTCTTT | CAWGPKGQGAAEAFF
- | TRBJ2-5 | TRBV28 | once | TGTGCCAGCAGTTTTGACAGTCTTTTTGGGGAGACCCAGTACTTC | CASSFDSLFGETQYF
TRBD2 | TRBJ2-7 | TRBV24-1 | once | TGTGCCACCAGTGCCGGACCAGGACTAGCGGACTACGAGCAGTACTTC | CATSAGPGLADYEQYF
TRBD1 | TRBJ2-3 | TRBV19 | - | TGTGCCACCGCGACAGGGGGCGAAGATACGCAGTATTTT | CATATGGEDTQYF
TRBD2 | TRBJ2-2 | TRBV5-4 | - | TGTGCCAGCTTGCTAGCGGGAGGACCCGGGGAGCTGTTTTTT | CASLLAGGPGELFF
- | TRBJ2-4 | TRBV27 | - | TGTGCCAGCAGCCTGACAGGCATACACGGCATTCAGTACTTC | CASSLTGIHGIQYF
- | TRBJ1-4 | TRBV14 | - | TGTGCCAGCAGCCCCGCCGGGGGATCAACTAATGAAAAACTGTTTTTT | CASSPAGGSTNEKLFF
- | TRBJ1-5 | TRBV14 | - | TGTGCCAGCAGCCAAGGCGGGGGGAACAATCAGCCCCAGCATTTT | CASSQGGGNNQPQHF
- | TRBJ1-4 | TRBV30 | - | TGTGCCTGGCAAACAGGGTCTGGTGAAAAACTGTTTTTT | CAWQTGSGEKLFF
- | TRBJ2-7 | TRBV28 | once | TGTGCCAGCAGTTTATTCGGGGCCTACGAGCAGTACTTC | CASSLFGAYEQYF
TRBD1 | TRBJ1-1 | TRBV7-2 | - | TGTGCCAGCACCCGGACAGGGACGAACACTGAAGCTTTCTTT | CASTRTGTNTEAFF
- | TRBJ2-2 | TRBV5-4 | - | TGTGCCAGCAGCTTGGACCCCCAGGGTGGTAGCACCGGGGAGCTGTTTTTT | CASSLDPQGGSTGELFF
TRBD2 | TRBJ2-1 | TRBV7-3 | once | TGTGCCAGCAGTCCCGGGGGGGCCCGGTCCTACAATGAGCAGTTCTTC | CASSPGGARSYNEQFF
- | TRBJ2-4 | TRBV18 | - | TGTGCCAGCTCACCACCCAACGGAGAAAACATTCAGTACTTC | CASSPPNGENIQYF
TRBD2 | TRBJ2-1 | TRBV27 | once | TGTGCCAGCTGTTCTAGCGGGGGTTACAATGAGCAGTTCTTC | CASCSSGGYNEQFF
TRBD1 | TRBJ2-7 | TRBV5-1 | - | TGCGCCAGCAGCATAGACAGGGTGGGTTCCTACGAGCAGTACTTC | CASSIDRVGSYEQYF
- | TRBJ2-6 | TRBV27 | once | TGTGCCAGCAGTTCTGTCTCTGGGGCCAACGTCCTGACTTTC | CASSSVSGANVLTF
- | TRBJ1-6 | TRBV7-8 | - | TGTGCCAGCAGCCTAACAGGTTCAGCGAATTCACCCCTCCACTTT | CASSLTGSANSPLHF
- | TRBJ2-2 | TRBV5-4 | - | TGTGCCAGCAGCTTGGCCCTCGGGAACACCGGGGAGCTGTTTTTT | CASSLALGNTGELFF
TRBD1 | TRBJ2-5 | TRBV24-1 | - | TGTGCCACCAGTGCCGGGACAGGGTACCAAGAGACCCAGTACTTC | CATSAGTGYQETQYF
TRBD2 | TRBJ2-1 | TRBV24-1 | once | TGTGCCACCAGTGATCCCGGGACTACCAACAATGAGCAGTTCTTC | CATSDPGTTNNEQFF
- | TRBJ1-2 | TRBV11-3 | - | TGTGCCAGCAGCTTAGATTCCGCTAACTATGGCTACACCTTC | CASSLDSANYGYTF
TRBD2 | TRBJ2-5 | TRBV5-1 | - | TGCGCCAGCAGCTTCCGACTAGCAGCCGGGGGTCTCCAAGAGACCCAGTACTTC | CASSFRLAAGGLQETQYF
- | TRBJ2-6 | TRBV28 | - | TGTGCCAGCAGTGAGACAGCCAACTCTGGGGCCAACGTCCTGACTTTC | CASSETANSGANVLTF